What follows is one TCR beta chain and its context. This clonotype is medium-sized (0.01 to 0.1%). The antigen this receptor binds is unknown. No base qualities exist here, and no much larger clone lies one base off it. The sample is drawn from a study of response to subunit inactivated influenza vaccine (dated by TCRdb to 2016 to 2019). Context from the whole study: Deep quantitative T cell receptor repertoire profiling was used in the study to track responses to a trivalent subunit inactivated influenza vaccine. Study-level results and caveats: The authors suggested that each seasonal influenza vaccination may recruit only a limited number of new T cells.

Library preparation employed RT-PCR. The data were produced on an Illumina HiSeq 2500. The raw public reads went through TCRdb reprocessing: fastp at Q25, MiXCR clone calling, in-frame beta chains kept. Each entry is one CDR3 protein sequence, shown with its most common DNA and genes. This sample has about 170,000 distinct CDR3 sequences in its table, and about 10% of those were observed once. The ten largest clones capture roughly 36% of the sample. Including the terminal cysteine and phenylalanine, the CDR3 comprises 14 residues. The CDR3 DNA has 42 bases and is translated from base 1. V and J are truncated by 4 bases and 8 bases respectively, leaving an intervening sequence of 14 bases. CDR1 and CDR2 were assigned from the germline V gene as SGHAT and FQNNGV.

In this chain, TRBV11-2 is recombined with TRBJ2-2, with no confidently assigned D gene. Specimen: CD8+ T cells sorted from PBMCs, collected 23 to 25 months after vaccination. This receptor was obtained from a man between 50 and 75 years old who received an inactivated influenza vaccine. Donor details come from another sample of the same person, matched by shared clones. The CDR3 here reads CASSSNFGNGELFF. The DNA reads TGTGCCAGCAGCTCCAATTTTGGCAATGGGGAGCTGTTTTTT.